One and the same sample provided the 22 T cell receptor beta chains below, sequenced in a study of blood T cell repertoires in COVID-19. Sequencing was performed with immunoSEQ multiplex PCR; in TCRdb, only in-frame clones are kept and a portion is missing. This table holds some 170,000 clones, 87% found once. The sample comprised peripheral blood. Source of these receptors: a woman between 45 and 65 years old with acute or convalescent COVID-19.

The chain has TRBV9 and TRBJ1-1; D unresolved. V lost 1 base and J lost 1, with 5 bases in between. This CDR3 has 13 residues. Looked up from germline, CDR1 is SGDLS and CDR2 is YYNGEE. The CDR3 here is CASSVTRNTEAFF. CDR3 in DNA: TGTGCCAGCAGCGTAACACGGAACACTGAAGCTTTCTTT.

The rearrangement uses TRBV11-2 and TRBJ2-7, with TRBD2 matching over 7 bases. Trimming at V came to 6 bases and at J to 3 bases, leaving 2 bases not matched to a gene. Germline V gives CDR1 SGHAT, CDR2 FQNNGV. This CDR3 is built from 12 residues. In DNA form, the CDR3 reads TGTGCCAGCAGAGGCGGGAGCTACGAGCAGTACTTC. Protein sequence: CASRGGSYEQYF.

The V call is TRBV13, the J call TRBJ2-3; maybe TRBD1 (5 bases). This CDR3 is 14 amino acids long. CDR1 is PRHDT, CDR2 FYEKMQ, per germline (reference sequence). Trimming shortened V by 2 bases and J by 0 bases, and 6 bases separated the two germline ends. The CDR3 sequence: CASSLSGSTDTQYF. In DNA, the CDR3 is TGTGCCAGCAGCTTATCAGGGAGCACAGATACGCAGTATTTT.

The chain carries TRBV6-5 and TRBJ1-6, with 7 bases matching TRBD1. The CDR3 totals 16 residues. V dropped 4 bases and J dropped 1; count of bases not matched to a gene: 4. Germline CDR1 MNHEY, CDR2 SVGAGI. For the CDR3, the DNA is TGTGCCAGCAGTTCCGGCAGGGGGTCCTATAATTCACCCCTCCACTTT. Its translation is CASSSGRGSYNSPLHF.

V is TRBV18 and J is TRBJ1-3; D perhaps matches TRBD1 (5 bases). V lost 0 bases and J 2 bases, leaving 14 bases between the germline ends. The CDR3 totals 17 residues. Germline CDR1 and CDR2: KGHSH and LQKENI. CDR3 in DNA: TGTGCCAGCTCACCACCGGGGCTCGAAGGGACTGGAAACACCATATATTTT. It translates to CASSPPGLEGTGNTIYF.

V gene TRBV6-2 or TRBV6-3 combines with J gene TRBJ2-1; TRBD2 matches at 9 bases. The CDR3 has 16 amino acids. The germline V gene has CDR1 MNHEY and CDR2 SVGEGT. V lost 0 bases to trimming and J lost 2 bases; unmatched junction nucleotides: 2. The CDR3 reads CASSYSSGSAYNEQFF. Written as DNA, the CDR3 is TGTGCCAGCAGTTACTCTAGCGGGAGTGCCTACAATGAGCAGTTCTTC.

The chain combines TRBV20-1 with TRBJ2-3, with TRBD1 matching 7 bases. Germline V lookup: CDR1 DFQATT, CDR2 SNEGSKA (reference sequence). The CDR3 sequence is 16 residues long. With V trimmed by 3 bases and J by 2 bases, 11 bases remained unmatched. CDR3 loop: CSASLPGQIITDTQYF. The CDR3, as DNA: TGCAGTGCTAGTTTACCGGGACAGATCATCACAGATACGCAGTATTTT.

The chain combines TRBV5-5 with TRBJ2-3, with D unresolved. This CDR3 comprises 17 residues. Germline V gives CDR1 SGHKS, CDR2 YYEKEE (reference sequence). Trimming shortened V by 0 bases and J by 5 bases, and 19 bases separated the two germline ends. CDR3 amino acids: CASSLAGSHLVKDTQYF. The CDR3 bases are TGTGCCAGCAGCTTGGCTGGTTCGCACTTAGTTAAAGATACGCAGTATTTT.

The gene calls are TRBV7-9 and TRBJ2-1; 7 nucleotides agree with TRBD1. V lost 5 bases to trimming and J lost 7 bases; unmatched junction nucleotides: 11. Germline V gives CDR1 SEHNR, CDR2 FQNEAQ (reference sequence). The CDR3 is 15 residues long. CDR3 bases: TGTGCCAGCAGCCATCGACAGGGTTCGGAGAATGAGCAGTTCTTC. As protein: CASSHRQGSENEQFF.

V usage is TRBV18 and J usage is TRBJ1-3, with 10 bases identical to TRBD1. This CDR3 contains 16 residues. Trimming removed 6 bases from V and 0 bases from J; junction bases left unmatched: 5. Germline V gene sequence: CDR1 KGHSH, CDR2 LQKENI. The CDR3 region has the DNA TGTGCCAGCTCCCCGGACAGGGGGTACTCTGGAAACACCATATATTTT. This sequence encodes CASSPDRGYSGNTIYF. The whole variable domain, filled in from reference TRBV18 and TRBJ1-3, reads NAGVMQNPRHLVRRRGQEARLRCSPMKGHSHVYWYRQLPEEGLKFMVYLQKENIIDESGMPKERFSAEFPKEGPSILRIQQVVRGDSAAYFCASSPDRGYSGNTIYFGEGSWLTVV.

V gene TRBV3-1 (or the pseudogene TRBV3-2) combines with J gene TRBJ1-6; no clear D gene. CDR1 LGHDT and CDR2 YNNKEL come from the germline V gene (reference sequence). This CDR3 comprises 14 residues. V was cut by 1 base and J by 8 bases, with 9 bases left in between. CDR3 bases: TGTGCCAGCAGCCAAGCAGATTTGGATTCACCCCTCCACTTT. Amino acid sequence: CASSQADLDSPLHF.

This rearrangement joins TRBV19 to TRBJ2-7; 11 bases are a match to TRBD2. Germline loops: CDR1 LNHDA, CDR2 SQIVND (reference sequence). The CDR3 has 14 amino acids. J lost 3 bases, V lost 7 bases, and 5 bases had no gene match. Written as DNA, the CDR3 is TGTGCCAGTAAACTAGCGGGAGAAGTCTACGAGCAGTACTTC. Protein sequence: CASKLAGEVYEQYF. The full variable domain, rest sourced from reference TRBV19 and TRBJ2-7, is DGGITQSPKYLFRKEGQNVTLSCEQNLNHDAMYWYRQDPGQGLRLIYYSQIVNDFQKGDIAEGYSVSREKKESFPLTVTSAQKNPTAFYLCASKLAGEVYEQYFGPGTRLTVT.

The rearrangement joins TRBV7-9 to TRBJ1-5; D call uncertain. V lost 5 bases, J lost 2 bases, and 16 bases lay in between. This CDR3 has 16 amino acids. The germline V gene encodes CDR1 SEHNR and CDR2 FQNEAQ (reference sequence). CDR3 DNA: TGTGCCAGCAGCCCTGGTTTTGAGGGTGGCAATCAGCCCCAGCATTTT. It yields the protein CASSPGFEGGNQPQHF.

The chain recombines TRBV28 with TRBJ2-2, with TRBD2 matching over 9 bases. The germline V gene encodes CDR1 MDHEN and CDR2 SYDVKM. V lost 5 bases, J lost 5 bases, and 6 bases stayed unmatched. This CDR3 spans 15 amino acids. The CDR3 DNA reads as TGTGCCAGCAGTCGACTAGCGGACCAGACCGGGGAGCTGTTTTTT. Its protein is CASSRLADQTGELFF.

V usage is TRBV19 and J usage is TRBJ1-5; maybe TRBD1 (6 bases). Trimming removed 5 bases from V and 1 base from J, with 18 bases in between. Germline-derived CDR1 and CDR2 are LNHDA and SQIVND (reference sequence). The CDR3 covers 17 residues. CDR3 sequence: CASSASRLGASNQPQHF. In nucleotides, the CDR3 is TGTGCCAGTAGTGCCAGCAGGTTGGGGGCGAGCAATCAGCCCCAGCATTTT.

V gene TRBV2 combines with J gene TRBJ1-1; no reliable D call. The germline V gene has CDR1 SNHLY and CDR2 FYNNEI. CDR3 length equals 13 residues. Trimming removed 6 bases from V and 1 base from J, with 9 bases in between. CDR3: CASRLTENTEAFF. CDR3 DNA: TGTGCCAGCAGGTTGACTGAGAACACTGAAGCTTTCTTT.

This clone was found once. DNA of the CDR3: TGTGCCAGCAGCTTAGGGGCCGGGGTGAACACTGAAGCTTTCTTT. Translation gives CASSLGAGVNTEAFF. This chain joins TRBV7-9 and TRBJ1-1; D not resolved. The V end was cut by 1 base, the J end by 0 bases, with 9 bases between. The CDR3 runs to 15 residues. Germline loops: CDR1 SEHNR, CDR2 FQNEAQ (reference sequence).

The rearrangement links TRBV5-1 to TRBJ2-3; TRBD2 matches 9 bases. Germline V gene sequence: CDR1 SGHRS, CDR2 YFSETQ. The CDR3 length is 14 residues. Unmatched junction bases numbered 5, after V lost 7 bases and J lost 2 bases. The CDR3 nucleotides read TGCGCCAGCCCGCAGCGGGGGGTCACAGATACGCAGTATTTT. Translation: CASPQRGVTDTQYF.

This rearrangement joins TRBV19 to TRBJ1-5, with a possible D match to TRBD1 (6 bases). The CDR3 is made up of 15 amino acids. Germline V gives CDR1 LNHDA, CDR2 SQIVND (reference sequence). V gave up 7 bases and J gave up 4 bases, with 17 bases separating them. The CDR3 coding sequence is TGTGCCAGTACCCAAAGTGGACAGAGAAATCAGCCCCAGCATTTT. Translation: CASTQSGQRNQPQHF.

The chain's CDR3 is CASSPAPGGRNEQFF. Written as DNA, the CDR3 is TGTGCCAGCAGTCCCGCTCCGGGGGGGCGCAATGAGCAGTTCTTC. This sequence joins TRBV7-9 and TRBJ2-1; 8 positions agree with TRBD2. The CDR3 loop spans 15 amino acids. Germline loops: CDR1 SEHNR, CDR2 FQNEAQ (reference sequence). J lost 6 bases, V lost 6 bases, and 10 bases had no gene match.

This clone appeared once. The chain couples TRBV5-1 to TRBJ1-4, with 9 bases matching TRBD1. Trimming removed 3 bases from V and 6 bases from J; junction bases left unmatched: 3. The CDR3 spans 14 residues. Germline V CDR1 and CDR2: SGHRS, YFSETQ. The CDR3 loop reads CASSSGTGHEKLFF. Here the CDR3 DNA reads TGCGCCAGCAGCTCCGGGACAGGGCATGAAAAACTGTTTTTT.

The chain carries TRBV6-4 and TRBJ1-1; D remains ambiguous. Germline assignment: CDR1 MRHNA and CDR2 SNTAGT. The CDR3 loop spans 13 amino acids. V was cut by 3 bases and J by 1 base, with 6 bases left in between. CDR3 region: CASSEQANTEAFF. The CDR3 DNA reads TGTGCCAGCAGTGAGCAAGCGAACACTGAAGCTTTCTTT.